Listed below are T cell receptor beta chains from one sample, sequenced in a study of cytomegalovirus exposure and HLA in healthy donors. Libraries were prepared by immunoSEQ multiplex PCR; TCRdb keeps only in-frame clonotypes and omits some of them. This sample has more than 90,000 clones, with 86% found just once. The sample taken for sequencing was PBMCs. Receptor source: a man between 18 and 29 years old in good health and CMV-seronegative. CDR3s include the opening cysteine and the closing phenylalanine or tryptophan. A D gene is named only where the DNA matches it firmly. The size field is filled for only some rows; it gives once, few, many or a size class.

DNA | CDR3 | V | size | length | D | J
TGCGCCAGCAGCGCCTCGGGACAGGGTACCTACGAGCAGTACTTC | CASSASGQGTYEQYF | TRBV5-1 | - | 15 | TRBD1 | TRBJ2-7
TGCGCCAGCAGCTTGAGGGGCACGGAAGCTTTCTTT | CASSLRGTEAFF | TRBV5-1 | - | 12 | - | TRBJ1-1
TGCGCCAGCCGAATCTCCTCGGGGGGGGCCCGGGAGACCCAGTACTTC | CASRISSGGARETQYF | TRBV5-1 | - | 16 | TRBD2 | TRBJ2-5
TGCGCCAGCAGCTCCCTATCGGCGGGGACGGTGACTGAAGCTTTCTTT | CASSSLSAGTVTEAFF | TRBV5-1 | - | 16 | - | TRBJ1-1
TGTGCCAGCAGCCAATACTCGGGCGGGGAGCTGTTTTTT | CASSQYSGGELFF | TRBV14 | - | 13 | - | TRBJ2-2
TGTGCCAGCAGCTTCGGGCTAGCGGGGACCTACAATGAGCAGTTCTTC | CASSFGLAGTYNEQFF | TRBV5-4 | - | 16 | TRBD2 | TRBJ2-1
TGTGCCAGCAGTTTATTAGCGGGAGCCAGTGAGCAGTTCTTC | CASSLLAGASEQFF | TRBV27 | - | 14 | TRBD2 | TRBJ2-1
TGTGCCAGCAGCGTAGGTGCAGGGGGCACCGGGGAGCTGTTTTTT | CASSVGAGGTGELFF | TRBV9 | - | 15 | TRBD1 | TRBJ2-2
TGTGCCAGCAGGGGGGGTCTAGCCAAAAACATTCAGTACTTC | CASRGGLAKNIQYF | TRBV6-6 | - | 14 | - | TRBJ2-4
TGTGCCAGCAGTTACTCGTTACAGGGAAACATTCAGTACTTC | CASSYSLQGNIQYF | TRBV6-5 | - | 14 | - | TRBJ2-4
TGTGCCAGCAGTTTCGGACAGGGGTTTGGAAACACCATATATTTT | CASSFGQGFGNTIYF | TRBV6-5 | - | 15 | TRBD1 | TRBJ1-3
TGCGCCAGCAGCTTGGGACAGGGCAACTATGGCTACACCTTC | CASSLGQGNYGYTF | TRBV5-1 | few | 14 | TRBD1 | TRBJ1-2
TGCGCCAGCAGCCTGGAGGCGAGGAATTCACCCCTCCACTTT | CASSLEARNSPLHF | TRBV5-1 | - | 14 | - | TRBJ1-6
TGCGCCAGCAGCCAAGTAGGGGGGGGCTTCTCGGTCGAGCAGTACTTC | CASSQVGGGFSVEQYF | TRBV4-1 | - | 16 | - | TRBJ2-7
TGTGCCAGTAGTATGCTTCTCCTTCGGGACAGATCGAGCGAGCAGTACTTC | CASSMLLLRDRSSEQYF | TRBV19 | - | 17 | TRBD1 | TRBJ2-7
TGTGCCTGGAGTGTACAGTCCTCTGAAGCTTTCTTT | CAWSVQSSEAFF | TRBV30 | - | 12 | - | TRBJ1-1
TGCGCCAGCAGCCCAAAAGGACTAGCGGGAGTGGAGACCCAGTACTTC | CASSPKGLAGVETQYF | TRBV4-1 | - | 16 | TRBD2 | TRBJ2-5
TGTGCCAGTAGTACAGGGGGCCTGCTTAATGAAAAACTGTTTTTT | CASSTGGLLNEKLFF | TRBV19 | - | 15 | TRBD1 | TRBJ1-4
TGCAGCGTCAGGTGGGGGGGCAGCGGGGAGCTGTTTTTT | CSVRWGGSGELFF | TRBV29-1 | - | 13 | - | TRBJ2-2
TGTGCCAGCAGACGTAGTCAGGGAAGTGGCTACACCTTC | CASRRSQGSGYTF | TRBV6-1 | - | 13 | - | TRBJ1-2
TGTGCCAGCACCCGGGGAACGGGGGACTATGGCTACACCTTC | CASTRGTGDYGYTF | TRBV7-2 | - | 14 | - | TRBJ1-2
TGTGCCAGCAGTTCGTCCTCCTACGAGCAGTACTTC | CASSSSSYEQYF | TRBV6-1 | - | 12 | - | TRBJ2-7
TGTGCCAGCAGCCAAGATCACCCCATAGATAGCAATCAGCCCCAGCATTTT | CASSQDHPIDSNQPQHF | TRBV4-2 | - | 17 | - | TRBJ1-5
TGTGCCACTTGCGGGGGTGTGAACACTGAAGCTTTCTTT | CATCGGVNTEAFF | TRBV27 | - | 13 | - | TRBJ1-1
TGCGCCAGCAGCCAAGCAATTAATGAAAAACTGTTTTTT | CASSQAINEKLFF | TRBV4-1 | once | 13 | - | TRBJ1-4
TGTGCCAGCAGTTACTCGAGCAGGGGGAACACTGAAGCTTTCTTT | CASSYSSRGNTEAFF | TRBV6-5 | - | 15 | - | TRBJ1-1
TGCAGTGTTCGGAGGAGCGGTGAGCAGTTCTTC | CSVRRSGEQFF | TRBV20-1 | once | 11 | - | TRBJ2-1
TGTGCCAGCACCCTCGAGGGCGAAAACACTGAAGCTTTCTTT | CASTLEGENTEAFF | TRBV13 | many | 14 | - | TRBJ1-1
TGTGCCAGCAGCCTGCCGGGACTAGCGGGAGTCCGGGAGCAGTACTTC | CASSLPGLAGVREQYF | TRBV5-4 | - | 16 | TRBD2 | TRBJ2-7
TGTGCCTGGAGTTCTCGGACAGGGGGCGAGCAGTACTTC | CAWSSRTGGEQYF | TRBV30 | few | 13 | TRBD1 | TRBJ2-7
TGTGCCACCAGCACTAGGACAAATCTTCGAGAGACCCAGTACTTC | CATSTRTNLRETQYF | TRBV15 | - | 15 | - | TRBJ2-5
TGTGCCACCAGCAGACCCTCGAGCTCCTACGAGCAGTACTTC | CATSRPSSSYEQYF | TRBV15 | - | 14 | - | TRBJ2-7
TGTGCTAGTGGTTTGGCAGGACAGGGGAACGAGCAGTACTTC | CASGLAGQGNEQYF | TRBV12-5 | - | 14 | TRBD1 | TRBJ2-7
TGTGCCAGCAGTTTACAGGGATATGGTCAGCCCCAGCATTTT | CASSLQGYGQPQHF | TRBV6-5 | - | 14 | - | TRBJ1-5
TGTGCCAGCAGTGCGACAGACAGGGATTCACCCCTCCACTTT | CASSATDRDSPLHF | TRBV2 | - | 14 | TRBD1 | TRBJ1-6
TGCGCCAGCAGCCAAGAAGGGCAGGGGGATTATGGCTACACCTTC | CASSQEGQGDYGYTF | TRBV4-1 | - | 15 | TRBD1 | TRBJ1-2
TGTGCCAGCAGCTCACGGGGGGGAACTCAGCCCCAGCATTTT | CASSSRGGTQPQHF | TRBV5-6 | - | 14 | - | TRBJ1-5
TGTGCCAGCAGCTTAGTGGGTGGCGGAGCGGGAGGTTACAATGAGCAGTTCTTC | CASSLVGGGAGGYNEQFF | TRBV7-6 | - | 18 | TRBD2 | TRBJ2-1
TGTGCCAGTAGTATCCGGGGACAGGGGAACACTGAAGCTTTCTTT | CASSIRGQGNTEAFF | TRBV19 | - | 15 | TRBD1 | TRBJ1-1
TGCGCCAGCAGCTTAGGCCAAGGGGGCACAGATACGCAGTATTTT | CASSLGQGGTDTQYF | TRBV5-1 | - | 15 | - | TRBJ2-3
TGTGCCAGCAGCTTGATTTCTAGCGGGGGGGAGACCCAGTACTTC | CASSLISSGGETQYF | TRBV5-6 | - | 15 | TRBD2 | TRBJ2-5
TGTGCCAGCAGCCAAACTAGAGATGAGCAGTTCTTC | CASSQTRDEQFF | TRBV6-5 | - | 12 | - | TRBJ2-1
TGTGCCAGCAGCTCGGGGGACAGATCCTACGAGCAGTACTTC | CASSSGDRSYEQYF | TRBV5-6 | - | 14 | - | TRBJ2-7
TGTGCCAGCAGCCACGACAGGGTCACTGAAGCTTTCTTT | CASSHDRVTEAFF | TRBV5-6 | - | 13 | TRBD1 | TRBJ1-1
TGTGCCAGCAGTTACTCGGCTAGCGGACGAACAGAGCAGTACTTC | CASSYSASGRTEQYF | TRBV6-5 | - | 15 | TRBD2 | TRBJ2-7
TGTGCCAGCAGTGAAGCATTAACAGGGGGGTTCTACGAGCAGTACTTC | CASSEALTGGFYEQYF | TRBV6-1 | once | 16 | TRBD1 | TRBJ2-7
TGTGCCAGCAGCGTAGCTACAGGGCCGTACGAGCAGTACTTC | CASSVATGPYEQYF | TRBV9 | - | 14 | - | TRBJ2-7
TGTGCCAGCAGCTTCCGGGACACGGGGGAGACCCAGTACTTC | CASSFRDTGETQYF | TRBV5-6 | - | 14 | - | TRBJ2-5
TGTGCCAGCAAGAACAGAGAACGTGAAAAACTGTTTTTT | CASKNREREKLFF | TRBV27 | few | 13 | - | TRBJ1-4
TGCGCCAGCAGCCTGAATGGTCGTAGTAAGGATACGCAGTATTTT | CASSLNGRSKDTQYF | TRBV5-1 | - | 15 | - | TRBJ2-3
TGTGCCAGCAGCTTAGACCAGGTCCTCACAGGGGAGACCCAGTACTTC | CASSLDQVLTGETQYF | TRBV7-9 | - | 16 | - | TRBJ2-5
TGTGCCAGCACCCGTTTCGCGGGAGGTAATAGCATTCAGTACTTC | CASTRFAGGNSIQYF | TRBV6-1 | once | 15 | TRBD2 | TRBJ2-4
TGTGCCAGCGGGCCAATCTACGAGCAGTACTTC | CASGPIYEQYF | TRBV5-6 | - | 11 | - | TRBJ2-7
TGTGCCAGCAGCTTAGTCCTAGCGGGAGGGCCCGGTGAGCAGTTCTTC | CASSLVLAGGPGEQFF | TRBV11-3 | - | 16 | TRBD2 | TRBJ2-1
TGTGCCAGCTCACCATCCTTTAGTTCTGAAGCTTTCTTT | CASSPSFSSEAFF | TRBV18 | few | 13 | - | TRBJ1-1
TGTGCCAGCAGCTTGGGAGGGCACGGGGATGGCTACACCTTC | CASSLGGHGDGYTF | TRBV5-6 | once | 14 | - | TRBJ1-2
TGTGCCCCCCAAAGACTAGCGGGAGTATTCTACGAGCAGTACTTC | CAPQRLAGVFYEQYF | TRBV6-4 | - | 15 | TRBD2 | TRBJ2-7
TGTGCCAGCAGTTTGGCGAACACTGAAGCTTTCTTT | CASSLANTEAFF | TRBV28 | - | 12 | - | TRBJ1-1
TGTGCCAGTAGTTCCATCTCCTACGAGCAGTACTTC | CASSSISYEQYF | TRBV19 | once | 12 | - | TRBJ2-7